The 7 T cell receptor beta chains below come from one sample, sequenced in a study of PD-1 blockade in classical Hodgkin lymphoma. The assay was immunoSEQ multiplex PCR, and TCRdb's table has in-frame clones only and misses some. The sample lists tens of thousands of clones; around 70% were seen once. Relapse after autologous stem cell transplantation occurred in every patient, and brentuximab vedotin exposure varied. The specimen was peripheral blood mononuclear cells (PBMCs), collected before the second cycle of nivolumab. The receptors come from a human donor with classical Hodgkin lymphoma.

Only a few counts were recorded for this clone. J is TRBJ1-1 and V is TRBV5-6; 8 positions match TRBD1. CDR1 and CDR2 (germline): SGHDT, YYEEEE. V dropped 4 bases and J dropped 8; count of bases not matched to a gene: 7. The CDR3 runs to 13 residues. The CDR3 coding sequence is TGTGCCAGCAGCCTCGACAGGGGCCAAGAAGCTTTCTTT. Its protein is CASSLDRGQEAFF.

The chain has TRBV29-1 and TRBJ2-4; D perhaps matches TRBD1 (5 bases). The CDR3 is 13 residues long. The germline V and J ends were trimmed by 5 bases and 8 bases, with 16 bases remaining between them. Per germline, CDR1 SQVTM and CDR2 ANQGSEA. CDR3 sequence: CSVYPDTWDIQYF. The CDR3 region has the DNA TGCAGCGTTTACCCGGACACGTGGGACATTCAGTACTTC.

The J gene is TRBJ2-3, the V gene TRBV5-6, with a possible D match to TRBD2 (5 bases). This CDR3 has 16 residues. The V gene lost 0 bases and the J gene lost 0 bases, with 11 bases spanning the gap. Looked up from germline, CDR1 is SGHDT and CDR2 is YYEEEE. CDR3 loop: CASSLDGRVSTDTQYF. CDR3 in DNA: TGTGCCAGCAGCTTGGATGGGCGGGTTAGCACAGATACGCAGTATTTT. Complete variable domain (other parts from reference TRBV5-6 and TRBJ2-3): DAGVTQSPTHLIKTRGQQVTLRCSPKSGHDTVSWYQQALGQGPQFIFQYYEEEERQRGNFPDRFSGHQFPNYSSELNVNALLLGDSALYLCASSLDGRVSTDTQYFGPGTRLTVL.

V gene TRBV7-9 combines with J gene TRBJ2-5; 10 bases agree with TRBD1. The DNA end is more similar to TRBJ2-7, so the J call may be wrong. Germline assignment: CDR1 SEHNR and CDR2 FQNEAQ (reference sequence). The CDR3 runs 15 residues. The CDR3 DNA reads TGTGCCAGCAGCCACCGGGACAGGGGCTCCTACGAGCAGTACTTC. The encoded protein is CASSHRDRGSYEQYF.

The chain employs TRBV7-9 and TRBJ2-7, with D possibly being TRBD2 (6 bases). CDR3 length: 15 amino acids. In germline, CDR1 is SEHNR, CDR2 FQNEAQ (reference sequence). Between the trimmed V and J ends, which lost 4 bases and 3 bases, there was a span of 16 bases. CDR3 loop: CASSSPEGGRYEQYF. DNA of the CDR3: TGTGCCAGCAGCTCCCCGGAAGGAGGGCGCTACGAGCAGTACTTC. Filled out from reference TRBV7-9 and TRBJ2-7, the complete variable domain reads DTGVSQNPRHKITKRGQNVTFRCDPISEHNRLYWYRQTLGQGPEFLTYFQNEAQLEKSRLLSDRFSAERPKGSFSTLEIQRTEQGDSAMYLCASSSPEGGRYEQYFGPGTRLTVT.

The chain employs TRBV6-1 and TRBJ2-7; no definite D call. Germline V gives CDR1 MNHNS, CDR2 SASEGT. The length of the CDR3 is 13 residues. Trimming stripped 6 bases from V and 2 bases from J, with 11 bases between. The CDR3 DNA reads TGTGCCAGCAGGGTTACGCAGACCTACGAGCAGTACTTC. Protein sequence: CASRVTQTYEQYF.

V and J are TRBV29-1 and TRBJ1-3, with D unresolved. Trimming took off 4 bases at V and 1 base at J, with 5 bases between the two ends. CDR3 length: 12 residues. Looked up from germline, CDR1 is SQVTM and CDR2 is ANQGSEA. The CDR3 DNA follows: TGCAGCGTTGCGGCATCTGGAAACACCATATATTTT. The encoded protein is CSVAASGNTIYF.